Below, one T cell receptor beta chain is given with its context. The germline V gene encodes CDR1 ENHRY and CDR2 SYGVKD. Trimming took 5 bases from V and 8 from J; bases not matched to a gene: 7. This CDR3 contains 13 residues. This record comes from a study of CD8 T cell repertoires and HIV-1 epitope variants. Assay: immunoSEQ multiplex PCR; the TCRdb copy retains only in-frame clones and omits some. The table has tens of thousands of clones, 60% to 80% seen once. The sequencing input was uncultured baseline CD8+ T cells from peripheral blood mononuclear cells (PBMCs). The clonotype originates from a male donor with HIV. The gene calls are TRBV10-3 and TRBJ1-2; 8 bases are shared with TRBD1. The CDR3 DNA reads as TGTGCCATCAGTACAGACAGGGGAAAAGGCTACACCTTC. As protein: CAISTDRGKGYTF.